A single sample is the source of the 24 T cell receptor beta chains below, sequenced in a study of cytomegalovirus exposure and HLA in healthy donors. Profiled with immunoSEQ multiplex PCR; TCRdb holds only in-frame clones, not every one. This sample has around 200,000 clones, with about 91% found just once. Sequencing was done on a sample of PBMCs. Receptors were obtained from a woman aged 18 to 35 in good health and CMV-seronegative.

This clone appeared once. This chain uses TRBV2 with TRBJ1-2; a weak D match, TRBD1 (6 bases). The germline gives CDR1 SNHLY, CDR2 FYNNEI. Deletions cut 8 bases from V and 3 bases from J, with 13 bases between. The CDR3 has 13 residues. CDR3 in DNA: TGTGCCAGCGAAAGCAGGGGTGACTATGGCTACACCTTC. Translating gives CASESRGDYGYTF. The complete variable domain, with remaining parts taken from reference TRBV2 and TRBJ1-2, reads EPEVTQTPSHQVTQMGQEVILRCVPISNHLYFYWYRQILGQKVEFLVSFYNNEISEKSEIFDDQFSVERPDGSNFTLKIRSTKLEDSAMYFCASESRGDYGYTFGSGTRLTVV.

This clone showed up many times. The CDR3 loop is CASSIAGPYEQYF. DNA for the CDR3: TGTGCCAGTAGTATTGCAGGTCCCTACGAGCAGTACTTC. The chain joins TRBV19 to TRBJ2-7; D unclear. CDR3 length: 13 amino acids. CDR1 and CDR2 (germline): LNHDA, SQIVND (reference sequence). The V gene lost 3 bases and the J gene lost 2 bases, with 8 bases spanning the gap.

This chain joins TRBV27 and TRBJ1-2, with D maybe TRBD1 (6 bases). V was shortened by 6 bases and J by 5 bases, with 13 bases between the two germline ends. This CDR3 has 13 residues. The V gene's germline CDR1 is MNHEY and CDR2 SMNVEV (reference sequence). The CDR3 DNA reads TGTGCCAGCAGCCTCGGACAGTCTTATGGCTACACCTTC. Protein product: CASSLGQSYGYTF.

This clone was seen only once. The rearrangement joins TRBV27 to TRBJ1-1; D gene unclear. The CDR3 extends over 16 amino acids. Looked up from germline, CDR1 is MNHEY and CDR2 is SMNVEV (reference sequence). Trimming took 0 bases from V and 4 from J, leaving 15 bases between them. CDR3 amino acids: CASSLSVGSRSTEAFF. The CDR3 DNA reads as TGTGCCAGCAGTTTATCGGTCGGGAGTCGGTCCACTGAAGCTTTCTTT.

The chain combines TRBV7-9 with TRBJ1-3, with D perhaps TRBD1 (6 bases). The CDR3 runs 18 residues. CDR1 is SEHNR and CDR2 is FQNEAQ in the germline V gene (reference sequence). Trimming shortened V by 2 bases and J by 4 bases, and 21 bases separated the two germline ends. CDR3 sequence (DNA): TGTGCCAGCAGCTTAATAACAGGGTCTCGCGGTGGGGGAAACACCATATATTTT. Its translation is CASSLITGSRGGGNTIYF.

The chain links TRBV2 to TRBJ1-2, with 10 positions matching TRBD1. The V gene end was trimmed by 7 bases and the J gene end by 6 bases; junction bases not matched to a gene: 11. The CDR3 loop spans 15 amino acids. Germline values: CDR1 SNHLY, CDR2 FYNNEI. The CDR3 DNA follows: TGTGCCAGCACAATTAGACAGGGGGCGAGAGATGGCTACACCTTC. This encodes CASTIRQGARDGYTF.

This chain links TRBV2 with TRBJ2-7; 7 nucleotides line up with TRBD2. V was pared by 4 bases and J by 5 bases, with 5 bases of the junction left unmatched. This CDR3 is 13 amino acids long. The V gene's germline CDR1 is SNHLY and CDR2 FYNNEI. The CDR3 spells CASSALGLHEQYF. The CDR3 DNA follows: TGTGCCAGCAGTGCCCTGGGACTACACGAGCAGTACTTC.

The chain has TRBV7-8 and TRBJ1-2; weak D call: TRBD1 (5 bases). CDR1 is SGHVS, CDR2 FQNEAQ, per germline. With 5 bases removed from V and 3 bases from J, the gap between germline ends came to 16 bases. This CDR3 has 15 amino acids. The CDR3 DNA reads TGTGCCAGCAGCCAAGACCGTTCAGGGCACTATGGCTACACCTTC. Translated, it gives CASSQDRSGHYGYTF.

This chain links TRBV6-4 with TRBJ2-1; D might be TRBD2 (5 bases). Germline values: CDR1 MRHNA, CDR2 SNTAGT. V lost 0 bases, J lost 2 bases, and 11 bases lay in between. The CDR3 loop spans 16 amino acids. CDR3 region: CASSDSGGSPYNEQFF. The CDR3 nucleotides read TGTGCCAGCAGTGACTCAGGCGGGTCCCCCTACAATGAGCAGTTCTTC.

V and J are TRBV5-1 and TRBJ2-2, with D hard to call. Trimming removed 0 bases from V and 0 bases from J, with 12 bases in between. The CDR3 spans 17 residues. Germline CDR1 is SGHRS and CDR2 is YFSETQ. CDR3: CASSLGALATNTGELFF. CDR3 sequence (DNA): TGCGCCAGCAGCTTGGGAGCGTTGGCCACGAACACCGGGGAGCTGTTTTTT. The variable domain in full, with the rest retrieved from reference TRBV5-1 and TRBJ2-2, is KAGVTQTPRYLIKTRGQQVTLSCSPISGHRSVSWYQQTPGQGLQFLFEYFSETQRNKGNFPGRFSGRQFSNSRSEMNVSTLELGDSALYLCASSLGALATNTGELFFGEGSRLTVL.

This chain uses TRBV28 with TRBJ2-5, with D maybe TRBD1 (5 bases). V lost 8 bases and J 1 base, leaving 14 bases between the germline ends. The germline V gene has CDR1 MDHEN and CDR2 SYDVKM. CDR3 size: 14 residues. The CDR3 here is CASRHLRGQETQYF. CDR3 DNA sequence: TGTGCCAGCCGCCACCTAAGGGGCCAAGAGACCCAGTACTTC.

The chain uses TRBV18 and TRBJ1-2; 9 bases line up with TRBD1. CDR1 is KGHSH, CDR2 LQKENI, per germline. Losses at the gene ends were 3 bases for V and 1 base for J; bases not matched to a gene: 15. The CDR3 length is 19 residues. CDR3 in DNA: TGTGCCAGCTCACCCGCCCCGCTACAAGTGGGACAGGGTAACTATGGCTACACCTTC. Amino acid sequence: CASSPAPLQVGQGNYGYTF. The full variable domain, completed using reference TRBV18 and TRBJ1-2, is NAGVMQNPRHLVRRRGQEARLRCSPMKGHSHVYWYRQLPEEGLKFMVYLQKENIIDESGMPKERFSAEFPKEGPSILRIQQVVRGDSAAYFCASSPAPLQVGQGNYGYTFGSGTRLTVV.

This clone has a single count. The chain links TRBV5-1 to TRBJ2-1, with TRBD2 matching over 7 bases. Trimming took 0 bases from V and 2 from J; bases not matched to a gene: 5. Per germline, CDR1 SGHRS and CDR2 YFSETQ. This CDR3 region has 16 residues. The CDR3 reads CASSLEGRAPYNEQFF. CDR3 DNA sequence: TGCGCCAGCAGCTTGGAAGGGAGGGCCCCCTACAATGAGCAGTTCTTC.

The chain combines TRBV2 with TRBJ1-2; 7 nucleotides match TRBD1. Per germline, CDR1 SNHLY and CDR2 FYNNEI. The CDR3 loop spans 16 amino acids. V was pared by 2 bases and J by 7 bases, with 13 bases of the junction left unmatched. As DNA, the CDR3 is TGTGCCAGCAGTGAACTCGGGGACAGTGGATACGCTGGCTACACCTTC. Its protein is CASSELGDSGYAGYTF.

The CDR3 protein is CASSLRFGLGNQPQHF. The CDR3 DNA reads as TGTGCCAGCAGTTTGAGATTCGGGTTGGGCAATCAGCCCCAGCATTTT. This chain joins TRBV28 and TRBJ1-5; D remains unclear. CDR1 and CDR2 from the germline V gene are MDHEN and SYDVKM. The V and J ends lost 3 bases and 2 bases respectively, with 14 bases between them. The CDR3 contains 16 residues.

The chain recombines TRBV10-3 with TRBJ2-2; TRBD2 agrees at 8 bases. This CDR3 is 13 amino acids long. V gave up 8 bases and J gave up 7 bases; unmatched junction bases: 6. CDR1 and CDR2 from the germline V gene are ENHRY and SYGVKD. Here the CDR3 DNA reads TGTGCCATCCTGCCGGGAGGGCGCGGGGAGCTGTTTTTT. Amino acid sequence: CAILPGGRGELFF.

In its sample, this clone was seen once. V and J are TRBV29-1 and TRBJ2-7; TRBD2 matches at 8 bases. This CDR3 comprises 13 residues. From germline, CDR1 is SQVTM and CDR2 ANQGSEA. Unmatched junction bases numbered 5, after V lost 5 bases and J lost 2 bases. CDR3 residues: CSVITSGTYEQYF. The CDR3 nucleotides read TGCAGCGTTATTACTAGCGGCACCTACGAGCAGTACTTC.

This clone has a handful of counts. The rearrangement links TRBV7-2 to TRBJ2-7, with 7 bases aligning to TRBD2. Losses at the gene ends were 1 base for V and 5 bases for J; bases not matched to a gene: 5. From germline, CDR1 is SGHTA and CDR2 FQGNSA. The CDR3 sequence is 14 residues long. The CDR3 nucleotides are TGTGCCAGCAGCTTAGGTGGGAGGGGAGACGAGCAGTACTTC. This sequence encodes CASSLGGRGDEQYF.

The V call is TRBV28, the J call TRBJ2-5; D is undetermined. CDR1 and CDR2 from the germline V gene are MDHEN and SYDVKM. V gave up 2 bases and J gave up 0 bases, with 7 bases separating them. The length of the CDR3 is 14 residues. DNA for the CDR3: TGTGCCAGCAGTTTACCCAGGTACCAAGAGACCCAGTACTTC. Its translation: CASSLPRYQETQYF.

This chain connects TRBV28 to TRBJ1-1; D gene uncertain. The germline CDR1 and CDR2 sequences are MDHEN and SYDVKM. V was pared by 10 bases and J by 1 base, with 19 bases between. The CDR3 spans 15 residues. CDR3 loop: CATRRMGSTNTEAFF. The CDR3 DNA reads TGTGCCACCAGAAGGATGGGGAGCACGAACACTGAAGCTTTCTTT.

The chain couples TRBV7-2 to TRBJ2-2; 8 bases agree with TRBD1. With V trimmed by 5 bases and J by 6 bases, 5 bases remained unmatched. CDR3 length equals 14 residues. CDR1 is SGHTA and CDR2 is FQGNSA in the germline V gene. The CDR3 DNA reads as TGTGCCAGCAGCATGGACAGGGTGGCCGGGGAGCTGTTTTTT. Protein: CASSMDRVAGELFF.

The chain employs TRBV6-4 and TRBJ1-2; D gene uncertain. CDR1 is MRHNA, CDR2 SNTAGT, per germline. The CDR3 spans 13 residues. Trimming left V 3 bases short and J 8 bases short, with 13 bases between. The DNA of the CDR3 is TGTGCCAGCAGTGAGAATCCCGGCGGGGGCTACACCTTC. This sequence encodes CASSENPGGGYTF.

In this sample, this clone turned up a few times. In nucleotides, the CDR3 is TGTGCCACCAGCAGTCCCCCAAACACTGAAGCTTTCTTT. Protein sequence: CATSSPPNTEAFF. The chain uses TRBV15 and TRBJ1-1; D is uncertain. Germline V gives CDR1 LNHNV, CDR2 YYDKDF (reference sequence). The CDR3 loop spans 13 amino acids. Trimming stripped 3 bases from V and 2 bases from J, with 7 bases between.

This clone was detected only a few times. The CDR3 protein is CASSQAGGEQYF. The CDR3 nucleotides read TGTGCCAGCAGCCAAGCGGGGGGCGAGCAGTACTTC. V usage is TRBV4-2 and J usage is TRBJ2-7; 7 bases map to TRBD2. Looked up from germline, CDR1 is LGHNA and CDR2 is YNFKEQ. The CDR3 has 12 residues. Trimming took 1 base from V and 6 from J; bases not matched to a gene: 0.